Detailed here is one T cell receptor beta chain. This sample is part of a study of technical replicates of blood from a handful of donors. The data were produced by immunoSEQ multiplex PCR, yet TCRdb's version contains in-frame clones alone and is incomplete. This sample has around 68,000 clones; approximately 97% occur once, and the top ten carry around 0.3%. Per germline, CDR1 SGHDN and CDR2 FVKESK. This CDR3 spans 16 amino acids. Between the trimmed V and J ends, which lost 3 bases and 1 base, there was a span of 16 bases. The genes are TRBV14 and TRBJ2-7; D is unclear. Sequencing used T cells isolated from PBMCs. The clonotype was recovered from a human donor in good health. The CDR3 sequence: CASSQGQRFLSYEQYF. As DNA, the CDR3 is TGTGCCAGCAGCCAGGGCCAAAGGTTCTTATCCTACGAGCAGTACTTC.